Reported below is one T cell receptor (beta chain). The antigen it binds to is not known. The data were obtained in a study of T cells expressing NK-cell markers (TCRdb year 2020). In terms of the full investigation: Three sorted T-cell subsets (CD3+CD56+NKG2C+, CD3+CD56+NKG2C- and CD3+CD56-NKG2C+) from several donors had their TCR beta-chain repertoires profiled. Of the eight sequenced donors, seven were found to be HCMV-seropositive and one was found to be HCMV-seronegative. The libraries were sequenced on Illumina HiSeq 2000/2500, MiSeq or NextSeq, producing 2 x 150 bp reads. The eight sequenced donors were randomly selected healthy volunteers, three men and five women.

Spanning cysteine to phenylalanine, the CDR3 consists of 15 amino acids. No DNA is recorded. Taken from the germline V gene (reference sequence), the CDR1 and CDR2 loops are LNHNV and YYDKDF. To determine HCMV serostatus, a commercial ELISA kit was used to detect HCMV-specific IgG in serum. Peripheral blood mononuclear cells were isolated from blood by Ficoll density gradient centrifugation. Results and caveats for the whole study, not just this receptor: In several donors, the dominant CD3+CD56+NKG2C+ clonotypes were found to rank among the top 10 CD8+ clonotypes and to make up 1.0-7.0% of CD8+ T cells. Those dominant clonotypes were again the most abundant among CD3+CD56-NKG2C+ cells in a handful of donors, at 28.3-60.1%. Whether the expanded NKG2C-expressing T cell clones were specific for HCMV antigens remained unclear.

The data were produced on an Illumina HiSeq 2000. TCR beta cDNA libraries were prepared using 5'RACE template switching, which introduced a universal primer site and unique molecular identifiers. Priming for cDNA synthesis came from the TCR beta constant segment, and two successive PCR amplification steps followed. On the authors' methods: MIGEC was used to demultiplex reads and group the reads by UMI, and MiTCR was used to assemble and quantify clonotypes. To exclude erroneous sequences, any TCR cDNA sequence not supported by at least two reads was discarded. Downstream repertoire analysis used the tcR package, and clonotypes were matched across fractions by CDR3 nucleotide sequence plus V segment. VDJmatch was used to annotate antigen specificity against VDJdb, with one amino acid substitution allowed in CDR3. The reads were reprocessed in TCRdb, with one entry per CDR3 protein sequence and no accompanying DNA. The V and J calls shown here were made by TCRdb, not taken from the authors' results. The sample's clone listing holds 120,000 to 150,000 distinct CDR3 sequences. The ten top clones hold 9.5% to 15% of the sample.

The receptor comes from a young man in good health. Donor details come from another sample of the same person, matched by shared clones. The sequence is built from TRBV15 and TRBJ2-5; the D gene TCRdb calls, TRBD2, cannot be checked with no DNA. The sequenced material came from blood T cells: a sorted CD56 or NKG2C T cell subset, CD4+ or CD8+ T cells, or bulk PBMC T cells (not recorded which). The CDR3 sequence is CATRAASGRGETQYF.